This entry is about one T cell receptor (beta chain). The target of this receptor is not known. No base quality values were provided; no much bigger clone lies one nucleotide off. This sample stems from a study of cytomegalovirus exposure and HLA in healthy donors (dated by TCRdb to about 2017). Turning to the overall study: An earlier analysis of some 600 of the donors reported 250 to 300 Gb of sequence data and 117 million unique TCR beta sequences obtained from approximately 180 million T cells. The study was designed to test whether signatures of past pathogen exposure could be identified by cataloging public T cell receptors. Typing coverage varied by locus: about 620-640 donors for A, B, C, DRB1 and DQB1; around 560 for DQA1; 606 for DPA1; 400 to 480 for DPB1. Because of strong linkage in the cohort, four to six DR-DQ haplotypes were treated as single units for association and clustering. Among some 400 genotyped donors of the cohort, an average of about 220,000 unique TCR beta nucleotide sequences was sequenced per donor, of which 15% to 20% were non-productive. An early release that covered 500 to 800 HLA-typed donors contained approximately 300 gigabases of sequencing data and 75 million to 100 million unique TCR sequences. The study profiled the T cell repertoires of around 700 subjects by immunosequencing and related them to cytomegalovirus serostatus. Among the approximately 420 genotyped donors, around 81% belonged to the genetic ancestry cluster associated with self-reported Caucasian donors. The later analysis used no new phenotypic data to find candidate immune exposures, relying instead on TCR beta sequences and their occurrence across donors. Every discovery cohort repertoire had been produced on one sequencing platform. The study combined high-throughput TCR immunosequencing, statistical association of individual TCRs with disease status, and machine learning to predict cytomegalovirus infection status. In a later genetic analysis, genome-wide SNP genotypes for about 60% of the 666 donors were used, and that subset was treated as a discovery cohort. An earlier analysis of 587 of the donors used high-throughput TCR beta sequencing to judge whether each TCR beta V gene segment behaved as functional or pseudogenic. A separate validation cohort of more than 100 different subjects was used in addition to the roughly 640-subject first cohort. A later analysis re-analyzed previously published TCR beta repertoires from approximately 670 donors and added high-resolution HLA genotyping to study TCR occurrence patterns. Alongside the repertoire data, information on donor age, sex, ethnicity and CMV serostatus was compiled. Class I and class II HLA loci were covered by the typing at four-digit resolution. Points the paper makes about the study in general: The study listed 150 to 200 TCR beta chains as associated with cytomegalovirus. According to a later genetic analysis, donors in an Asian-associated ancestry cluster had fewer N-insertions in productive TCRs than the roughly 700-donor mean. In a later analysis, the rate of TCR association differed among HLA loci, with DRB1 alleles having the most associated TCRs and HLA-C alleles having the fewest. Most CMV-associated TCR beta chains appeared to be HLA-restricted in a later analysis, and the HLA associations seemed to be driven largely by CMV exposure. Compared with equally common non-associated chains, HLA-associated TCR beta chains in a later analysis were more clonally expanded and had lower generation probabilities. Assigning TCR associations to individual alleles was difficult when HLA alleles, especially DR and DQ, strongly co-occurred. Broadly in line with IMGT annotations, most TCR beta V segments showed up in productive rearrangements about 87% or about 30% of the time in an earlier analysis of 450 to 750 of the donors. A cluster of highly shared sequence variants was judged likely to be a technical artifact of the sequencing pipeline. A few of the identified cytomegalovirus-associated TCR beta chains were confirmed in vitro to be specific for cytomegalovirus antigens. Presence/absence analyses assumed roughly uniform sequencing depth across donors, an assumption that may not hold. According to the authors, the approach could potentially be generalized to other disease states and immunological phenotypes. Because counts were too low, about 15 rarely observed V segments, including chromosome 9 orphons, were left out of the earlier analysis of 587 of the donors. Across donors, most TCR sequences were observed very rarely, whereas some public TCRs were present in many individuals. The 87-base-pair reads could not distinguish some IMGT-functional V segments, including TRBV6-2 and TRBV6-3, so those segments were excluded. A later analysis associated 15,000 to 20,000 TCR beta sequences with specific HLA alleles at a false discovery rate of 0.05. Linkage disequilibrium might explain the correlated functional status among segregating V segments, but an unknown experimental factor could not be excluded. A further reported finding was that TCR beta sequences accurately predicted the HLA-A and HLA-B alleles for most subjects in the first cohort. Cytomegalovirus status was reported to be diagnosed by the classifier with high specificity and sensitivity in both the original and validation cohorts. A later analysis reported that several top co-occurrence clusters appeared linked to parvovirus B19, influenza, CMV and Epstein-Barr virus. A later genetic analysis associated a missense DCLRE1C variant with V-gene and J-gene trimming of TCR beta chains, and an independent cohort replicated the association. The only immune exposure information available for the cohort was CMV serostatus. Because some donors lacked HLA typing at each locus, the association tests relied only on the typed subset. Only TCR beta chains were sequenced in this cohort, and the absence of alpha or paired-chain data limited detectable features.

The germline V gene sets CDR1 to MDHEN and CDR2 to SYDVKM. V and J are truncated by 5 bases and 5 bases respectively, leaving an intervening sequence of 18 bases. Counted from cysteine to phenylalanine, this CDR3 has 15 amino acids. Only CDR3 DNA is held: 45 bases, read in frame from base 1. The cohort consisted of approximately 670 healthy bone marrow donors. At the time of sampling, every cohort member was nominally healthy, though immune exposures that went unrecorded were likely present. The donor tested CMV seronegative and was one of the 352 seronegative cohort members. A peripheral blood sample was collected from each donor, and TCR beta sequencing was performed on peripheral blood mononuclear cells. Genomic DNA was extracted from the blood cell samples with the Qiagen DNeasy Blood Extraction Kit. The method was the immunoSEQ multiplex PCR assay. For the multiplex PCR, a mixture combining 60 forward primers for TCR Vbeta segments and 13 reverse primers for TCR Jbeta segments was used. A multiplex PCR assay on genomic DNA amplified the CDR3 region of rearranged TCR beta genes. Amplified TCR beta libraries were sequenced as 87-base-pair reads on the Illumina HiSeq System. The authors' analysis ran thus. In a later analysis, roughly 80 million unique TCR beta chains were counted across the 666 repertoires, and roughly 10 million of these chains were shared by at least two donors. Raw reads were error-corrected and collapsed into unique sequences with a nearest-neighbor algorithm that merged closely related sequences to remove PCR and sequencing errors. V, D and J gene segments were assigned by aligning CDR3 sequences to IMGT reference sequences. Each retained sequence needed at least a six-nucleotide match to both a V gene segment and a J gene segment. Rearrangements were called productive when the CDR3 lacked stop codons and stayed in frame with V and J; all others were non-productive. CDR3 was defined by IMGT convention, running from the second conserved V-encoded cysteine to the conserved J-encoded phenylalanine. The earlier analysis of roughly 590 of the donors excluded any sequence lacking an unambiguous match to a single V gene segment. An earlier analysis of a few hundred of the donors classified V segments as functional when productive rearrangements were above 56.7% and as segregating when the standard deviation between donors was above 5%. To diagnose cytomegalovirus status from the catalog of TCR beta chain sequences, a statistical classification framework was built. V and J gene assignment, in a later analysis, came from comparing TCR nucleotide sequences with IMGT/GENE-DB human TR gene sequences. A later analysis assigned CDR3 sequences and most-parsimonious VDJ recombination scenarios with the TCRdist pipeline. In a later analysis, every TCR beta chain was defined by the combination of its CDR3 amino acid sequence and its V-gene family, and reads without a unique V-gene family were dropped. In a later analysis, 500 to 700 highly shared, low-generation-probability nucleotide sequences were removed to address suspected cross-contamination and a sequencing artifact. In a later analysis, a clonal expansion index was calculated for each public chain from normalized within-repertoire ranks of inferred template counts. Generation probabilities in a later analysis came from a VDJ recombination model fitted to out-of-frame rearrangements, and those results were checked against IGoR. A later analysis scored TCR-TCR, TCR-HLA and TCR-CMV co-occurrence with hypergeometric tests, applying a repertoire-size bias correction to TCR pairs. False discovery rates were estimated in a later analysis by permuting HLA or CMV assignments 20 times. In a later analysis, co-occurring TCRs were grouped using DBSCAN, with TCRdist sequence similarity added in when clustering inside HLA-allele-positive subsets. For co-occurrence clustering, repertoires with fewer than 30,000 or more than 120,000 public chains were excluded, along with 4 to 6 repertoires with anomalous nucleotide sharing. The clones in this table, taken by TCRdb from immuneACCESS, are in-frame only. Not every clone is retained; where verified, under half of the shortfall comes from an unresolved V gene, and the cause of the rest is unknown. V, J and clone size derive from that table, while D and trimming were established from the DNA sequence. Recorded for this sample are fewer than 130,000 clones; approximately 86% of them occurred a single time. The ten most abundant clones make up less than 2% of the sample.

The TCR sequence derives from a man aged 40-55 years in good health and CMV-seronegative. Recombination linked TRBV28 to TRBJ1-2, with the D gene too uncertain to name. The material sequenced was PBMCs. The nucleotide sequence is given as TGTGCCAGCAGTAGACCGGGAGAGGCCGTTTATGGCTACACCTTC. This is translated as CASSRPGEAVYGYTF.